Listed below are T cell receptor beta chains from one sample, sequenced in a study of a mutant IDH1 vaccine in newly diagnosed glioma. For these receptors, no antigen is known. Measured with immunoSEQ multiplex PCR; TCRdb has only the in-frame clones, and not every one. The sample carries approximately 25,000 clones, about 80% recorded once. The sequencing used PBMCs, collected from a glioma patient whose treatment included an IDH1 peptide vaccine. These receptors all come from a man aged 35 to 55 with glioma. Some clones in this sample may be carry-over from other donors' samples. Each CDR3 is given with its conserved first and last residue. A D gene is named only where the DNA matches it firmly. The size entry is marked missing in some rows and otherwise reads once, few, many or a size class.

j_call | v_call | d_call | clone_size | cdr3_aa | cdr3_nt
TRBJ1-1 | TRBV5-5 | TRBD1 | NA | CASSLSGQENTEAFF | TGTGCCAGCAGCTTGTCAGGACAGGAGAACACTGAAGCTTTCTTT
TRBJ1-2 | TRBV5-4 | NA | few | CASSLGTGYTF | TGTGCCAGCAGCTTGGGGACGGGCTACACCTTC
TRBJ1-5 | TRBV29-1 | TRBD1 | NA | CSVEDRGGQGQHF | TGCAGCGTTGAAGATCGGGGGGGACAGGGGCAGCATTTT
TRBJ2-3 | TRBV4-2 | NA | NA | CASTPQGRTDTQYF | TGTGCCAGCACCCCCCAAGGTCGCACAGATACGCAGTATTTT
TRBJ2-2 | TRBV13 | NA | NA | CASRSRTGPGELFF | TGTGCCAGCAGGTCTCGAACAGGGCCGGGGGAGCTGTTTTTT
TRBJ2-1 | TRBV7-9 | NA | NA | CASTNVLEFF | TGTGCCAGCACCAACGTCCTGGAGTTCTTC
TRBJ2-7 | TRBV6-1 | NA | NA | CASSEPTSGHYEQYF | TGTGCCAGCAGTGAACCAACATCAGGGCACTACGAGCAGTACTTC
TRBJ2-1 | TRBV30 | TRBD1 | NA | CAWGRDPSGTGVYNEQFF | TGTGCCTGGGGGAGAGATCCCTCCGGGACAGGGGTTTACAATGAGCAGTTCTTC
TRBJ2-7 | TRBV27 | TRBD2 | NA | CASRDGGGYEQYF | TGTGCCAGCAGGGACGGGGGGGGCTACGAGCAGTACTTC
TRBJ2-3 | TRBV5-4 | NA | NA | CASSPPVTDTQYF | TGTGCCAGCAGCCCCCCCGTCACAGATACGCAGTATTTT